This entry lists 20 T cell receptor beta chains sequenced from one sample in a study of blood T cell repertoires in COVID-19. Libraries were prepared by immunoSEQ multiplex PCR; TCRdb keeps only in-frame clonotypes and omits some of them. The top ten clones hold roughly 5% of a sample with about 76,000 clones, over 70% of them seen once. Sequenced: peripheral blood. The receptors shown here come from a man aged 45 to 65 with active COVID-19.

This chain uses TRBV6-5 with TRBJ1-1, with a weak D call TRBD1 (5 bases). This CDR3 is built from 14 residues. Trimming shortened V by 4 bases and J by 4 bases, and 13 bases separated the two germline ends. Germline values: CDR1 MNHEY, CDR2 SVGAGI. CDR3 DNA sequence: TGTGCCAGCAGTTTCCACGGGGGGGGCACTGAAGCTTTCTTT. Translated, it gives CASSFHGGGTEAFF.

The gene calls are TRBV10-3 and TRBJ1-2; no reliable D call. Trimming removed 7 bases at V and 7 bases at J, with 13 bases between. In germline, CDR1 is ENHRY, CDR2 SYGVKD. The CDR3 is made up of 12 amino acids. This CDR3 reads CAIMSLVSGYTF. The CDR3 nucleotides read TGTGCCATCATGTCCCTTGTGAGTGGCTACACCTTC.

This chain joins TRBV5-1 and TRBJ2-1; the D gene is possibly TRBD1 (5 bases). Germline lookup yields CDR1 SGHRS and CDR2 YFSETQ. Trimming removed 0 bases at V and 0 bases at J, with 10 bases between. The CDR3 is made up of 16 amino acids. The chain's CDR3 is CASSLDRIPSYNEQFF. The DNA of the CDR3 is TGCGCCAGCAGCTTGGACAGGATTCCCTCCTACAATGAGCAGTTCTTC. Using reference TRBV5-1 and TRBJ2-1 for the parts outside the CDR3, the full variable domain is KAGVTQTPRYLIKTRGQQVTLSCSPISGHRSVSWYQQTPGQGLQFLFEYFSETQRNKGNFPGRFSGRQFSNSRSEMNVSTLELGDSALYLCASSLDRIPSYNEQFFGPGTRLTVL.

CDR3 in amino acids: CASSRTGVSSGNTIYF. CDR3 sequence (DNA): TGTGCCAGCAGTCGGACAGGGGTGTCCTCTGGAAACACCATATATTTT. The rearrangement joins TRBV28 to TRBJ1-3, with 9 bases matching TRBD1. This CDR3 has 16 amino acids. The germline CDR1 and CDR2 sequences are MDHEN and SYDVKM. The V and J ends lost 5 bases and 0 bases, in that order; junction bases with no gene match: 5.

The chain employs TRBV6-2 or TRBV6-3 and TRBJ2-3, with 8 bases that match TRBD2. Germline CDR1 reads MNHEY; CDR2 reads SVGEGT. V trimming: 4 bases; J trimming: 2 bases; junction bases outside the gene matches: 11. The CDR3 spans 17 residues. CDR3 sequence: CASSSVTGGTFTDTQYF. In nucleotides, the CDR3 is TGTGCCAGCAGTTCGGTTACGGGAGGGACCTTCACAGATACGCAGTATTTT.

This CDR3 reads CASSWGVPAGGPGGDTQYF. The CDR3 nucleotides are TGTGCCAGCAGCTGGGGAGTACCAGCGGGGGGGCCCGGCGGAGATACGCAGTATTTT. The V gene is TRBV5-4, the J gene TRBJ2-3, with 10 bases that match TRBD2. Germline V lookup: CDR1 SGHNT, CDR2 YYREEE (reference sequence). The V gene end was trimmed by 3 bases and the J gene end by 5 bases; junction bases not matched to a gene: 18. The CDR3 contains 19 residues.

The chain recombines TRBV28 with TRBJ1-4; 7 bases map to TRBD1. The CDR3 totals 14 residues. Germline V gene sequence: CDR1 MDHEN, CDR2 SYDVKM. Trimming took 3 bases from V and 3 from J; bases not matched to a gene: 1. The chain's CDR3 is CASSLQGANEKLFF. DNA of the CDR3: TGTGCCAGCAGTTTGCAGGGGGCTAATGAAAAACTGTTTTTT.

The chain uses TRBV7-3 and TRBJ1-1, with TRBD1 identical over 9 bases. The germline gives CDR1 SGHTA, CDR2 FQGTGA. Trimming at V came to 5 bases and at J to 4 bases, leaving 5 bases not matched to a gene. The CDR3 is 14 amino acids. This CDR3 is CASSPQGAGTEAFF. The CDR3 DNA follows: TGTGCCAGCAGCCCACAGGGGGCAGGCACTGAAGCTTTCTTT.

This clone was picked up one time. The V call is TRBV7-2, the J call TRBJ1-6; weak D call: TRBD1 (5 bases). Trimming shortened V by 5 bases and J by 0 bases, and 11 bases separated the two germline ends. The CDR3 is 16 residues long. The germline CDR1 and CDR2 sequences are SGHTA and FQGNSA. The CDR3 sequence: CASSAGYHSYNSPLHF. The DNA of the CDR3 is TGTGCCAGCAGCGCAGGGTACCACTCCTATAATTCACCCCTCCACTTT.

The gene calls are TRBV25-1 and TRBJ2-1; D unresolved. CDR1 and CDR2 from the germline V gene are MGHDK and SYGVNS. Trimming stripped 0 bases from V and 7 bases from J, with 16 bases between. The CDR3 has 16 residues. The CDR3 DNA reads as TGTGCCAGCAGTGAATATACCGCAGCAGGCGATAATGAGCAGTTCTTC. Its translation: CASSEYTAAGDNEQFF.

This chain uses TRBV6-2 or TRBV6-3 with TRBJ2-1; TRBD2 matches 8 bases. J lost 2 bases, V lost 6 bases, and 6 bases had no gene match. There are 15 residues in the CDR3. Germline CDR1 reads MNHEY; CDR2 reads SVGEGT. The CDR3 DNA reads as TGTGCCAGCAGCTCCGCGGGGGGCGCCTACAATGAGCAGTTCTTC. Its protein is CASSSAGGAYNEQFF.

This chain uses TRBV28 with TRBJ2-7; D is possibly TRBD1 (5 bases). Trimming took off 4 bases at V and 0 bases at J, with 13 bases between the two ends. The CDR3 consists of 15 residues. Germline V gene lookup returns CDR1 MDHEN and CDR2 SYDVKM. CDR3 coding DNA: TGTGCCAGCAGTTCCTCAGGGCCCCCCTCCTACGAGCAGTACTTC. Its translation is CASSSSGPPSYEQYF.

V usage is TRBV7-2 and J usage is TRBJ1-1; TRBD1 matches at 7 bases. V shed 7 bases and J 6 bases; nucleotides not matched to a gene: 8. This CDR3 has 13 residues. The germline V gene has CDR1 SGHTA and CDR2 FQGNSA. CDR3 bases: TGTGCCAGCACCCTAGACAGGGCGGCTGAAGCTTTCTTT. It codes for CASTLDRAAEAFF.

In its sample, this clone was seen many times. The chain is built from TRBV4-2 and TRBJ1-6; D is ambiguous. The CDR3 has 15 residues. The V and J ends lost 1 base and 5 bases respectively, with 9 bases between them. CDR1 and CDR2 (germline): LGHNA, YNFKEQ. This CDR3 reads CASSQGEAHNSPLHF. In DNA, the CDR3 is TGTGCCAGCAGCCAAGGGGAGGCCCATAATTCACCCCTCCACTTT.

The chain joins TRBV5-4 to TRBJ2-2; 10 bases fit TRBD1. V shed 4 bases and J 7 bases; nucleotides not matched to a gene: 10. CDR1 and CDR2 from the germline V gene are SGHNT and YYREEE (reference sequence). The CDR3 spans 16 residues. The CDR3 spells CASSMSLTGGNGELFF. The CDR3 DNA follows: TGTGCCAGCAGCATGAGTTTGACAGGGGGCAACGGGGAGCTGTTTTTT.

This chain connects TRBV7-9 to TRBJ2-3; 9 bases agree with TRBD1. This CDR3 is built from 15 residues. CDR1 is SEHNR, CDR2 FQNEAQ, per germline (reference sequence). V lost 5 bases, J lost 5 bases, and 8 bases stayed unmatched. CDR3 residues: CASSTDRGWGDTQYF. The CDR3 nucleotides are TGTGCCAGCAGCACGGACAGGGGTTGGGGAGATACGCAGTATTTT. Filled out from reference TRBV7-9 and TRBJ2-3, the complete variable domain reads DTGVSQNPRHKITKRGQNVTFRCDPISEHNRLYWYRQTLGQGPEFLTYFQNEAQLEKSRLLSDRFSAERPKGSFSTLEIQRTEQGDSAMYLCASSTDRGWGDTQYFGPGTRLTVL.

The V call is TRBV7-3, the J call TRBJ1-6, with D maybe TRBD1 (5 bases). Deletions cut 6 bases from V and 10 bases from J, with 19 bases between. The CDR3 contains 15 residues. Germline V CDR1 and CDR2: SGHTA, FQGTGA. The CDR3 protein is CASRFSRVVNSPLHF. The DNA for the CDR3 is TGTGCCAGCAGGTTCTCCAGGGTGGTGAACTCACCCCTCCACTTT. The whole variable domain, filled in from reference TRBV7-3 and TRBJ1-6, reads GAGVSQTPSNKVTEKGKYVELRCDPISGHTALYWYRQSLGQGPEFLIYFQGTGAADDSGLPNDRFFAVRPEGSVSTLKIQRTERGDSAVYLCASRFSRVVNSPLHFGNGTRLTVT.

The chain employs TRBV6-2 or TRBV6-3 and TRBJ2-1; TRBD2 aligns across 14 bases. From germline, CDR1 is MNHEY and CDR2 SVGEGT. With V trimmed by 3 bases and J by 5 bases, 3 bases remained unmatched. The CDR3 sequence is 16 residues long. This CDR3 is CASSYGTSGGHNEQFF. The DNA for the CDR3 is TGTGCCAGCAGTTATGGGACTAGCGGGGGACACAATGAGCAGTTCTTC.

V is TRBV5-1 and J is TRBJ2-7, with D possibly being TRBD2 (6 bases). CDR3 length equals 15 residues. The germline V gene encodes CDR1 SGHRS and CDR2 YFSETQ. Trimming removed 4 bases from V and 5 bases from J, with 19 bases in between. The CDR3 reads CASSPTGSPGDEQYF. Written as DNA, the CDR3 is TGCGCCAGCAGCCCAACAGGCTCCCCGGGGGACGAGCAGTACTTC.

This clone was counted only a few times. The rearrangement links TRBV28 to TRBJ1-3, with 10 bases identical to TRBD1. The length of the CDR3 is 17 residues. In germline, CDR1 is MDHEN, CDR2 SYDVKM. Trimming removed 2 bases from V and 1 base from J; junction bases left unmatched: 5. In DNA, the CDR3 is TGTGCCAGCAGTTTAGGGACAGGGGCATTTTCTGGAAACACCATATATTTT. This codes for CASSLGTGAFSGNTIYF.